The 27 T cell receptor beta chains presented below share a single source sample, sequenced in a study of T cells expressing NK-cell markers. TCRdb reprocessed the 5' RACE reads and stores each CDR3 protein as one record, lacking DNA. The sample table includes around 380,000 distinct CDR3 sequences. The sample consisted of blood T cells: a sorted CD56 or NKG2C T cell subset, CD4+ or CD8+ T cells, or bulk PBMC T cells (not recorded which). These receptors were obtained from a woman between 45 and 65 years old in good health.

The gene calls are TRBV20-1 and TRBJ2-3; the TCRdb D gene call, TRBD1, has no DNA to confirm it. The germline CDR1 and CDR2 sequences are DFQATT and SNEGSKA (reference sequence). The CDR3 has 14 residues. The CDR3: CSGTTDPAADTQYF.

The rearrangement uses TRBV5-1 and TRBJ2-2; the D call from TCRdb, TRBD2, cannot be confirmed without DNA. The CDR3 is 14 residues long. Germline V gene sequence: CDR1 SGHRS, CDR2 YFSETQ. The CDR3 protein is CASSFVEGTGELFF.

CDR3 amino acids: CASSYRSTEAFF. The rearrangement uses TRBV7-9 and TRBJ1-1. This CDR3 is built from 12 residues. Germline V CDR1 and CDR2: SEHNR, FQNEAQ (reference sequence).

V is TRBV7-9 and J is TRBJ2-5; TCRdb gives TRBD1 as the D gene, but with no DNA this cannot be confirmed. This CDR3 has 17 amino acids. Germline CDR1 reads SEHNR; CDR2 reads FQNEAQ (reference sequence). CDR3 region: CASSLVGGPHRGETQYF.

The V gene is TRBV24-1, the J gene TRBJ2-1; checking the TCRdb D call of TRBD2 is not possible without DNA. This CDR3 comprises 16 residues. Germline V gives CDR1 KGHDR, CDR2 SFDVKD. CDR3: CATSDSYRARDDEQFF.

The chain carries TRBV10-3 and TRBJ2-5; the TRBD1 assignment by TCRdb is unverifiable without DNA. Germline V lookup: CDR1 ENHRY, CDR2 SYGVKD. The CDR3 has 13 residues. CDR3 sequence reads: CAISGSGRETQYF.

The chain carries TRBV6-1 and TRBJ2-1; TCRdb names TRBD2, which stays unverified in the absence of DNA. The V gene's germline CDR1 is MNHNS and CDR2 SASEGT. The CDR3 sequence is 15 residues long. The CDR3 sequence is CASNRRASENNEQFF.

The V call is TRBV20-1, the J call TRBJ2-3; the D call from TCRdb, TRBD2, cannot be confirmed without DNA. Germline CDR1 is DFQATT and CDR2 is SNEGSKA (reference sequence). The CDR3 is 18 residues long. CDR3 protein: CSARDPGLAGWSSDTQYF.

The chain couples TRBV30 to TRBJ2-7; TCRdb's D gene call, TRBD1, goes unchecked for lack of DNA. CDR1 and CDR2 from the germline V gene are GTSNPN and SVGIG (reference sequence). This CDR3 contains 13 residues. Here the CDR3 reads CAWTKGQTYEQYF.

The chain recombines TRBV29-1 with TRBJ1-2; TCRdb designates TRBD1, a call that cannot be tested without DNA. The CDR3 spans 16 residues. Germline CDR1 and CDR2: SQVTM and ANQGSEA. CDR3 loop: CSVEDLHGGRNYGYTF.

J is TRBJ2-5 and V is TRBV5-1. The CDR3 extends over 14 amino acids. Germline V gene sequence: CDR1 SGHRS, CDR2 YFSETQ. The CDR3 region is CASSPSVLQETQYF.

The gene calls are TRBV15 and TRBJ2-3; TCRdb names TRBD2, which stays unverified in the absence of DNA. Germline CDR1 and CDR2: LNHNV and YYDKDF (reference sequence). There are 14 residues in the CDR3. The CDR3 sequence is CATSRSGVGDTQYF.

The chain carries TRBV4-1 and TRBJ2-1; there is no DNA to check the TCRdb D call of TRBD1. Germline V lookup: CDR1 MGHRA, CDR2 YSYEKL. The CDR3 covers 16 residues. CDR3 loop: CASTQGGGHSYNEQFF.

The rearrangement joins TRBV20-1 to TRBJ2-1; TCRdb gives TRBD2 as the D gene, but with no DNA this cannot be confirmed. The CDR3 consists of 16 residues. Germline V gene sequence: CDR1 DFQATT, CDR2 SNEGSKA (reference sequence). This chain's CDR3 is CSADRPLAGGYNEQFF.

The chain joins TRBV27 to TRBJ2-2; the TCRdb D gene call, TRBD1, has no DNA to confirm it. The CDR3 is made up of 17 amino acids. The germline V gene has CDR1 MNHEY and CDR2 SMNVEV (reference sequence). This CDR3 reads CASSLTTDGPNTGELFF.

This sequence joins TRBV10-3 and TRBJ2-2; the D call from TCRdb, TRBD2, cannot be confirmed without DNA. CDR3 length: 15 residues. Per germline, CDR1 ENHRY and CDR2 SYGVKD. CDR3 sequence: CAIRATLAGPGELFF.

The CDR3 spells CASSQDAWGQGNTEAFF. The chain joins TRBV3-1 to TRBJ1-1; TCRdb picks TRBD1, but there is no DNA to check that call. The CDR3 length is 17 residues. Per the germline V gene, CDR1 is LGHDT and CDR2 is YNNKEL (reference sequence).

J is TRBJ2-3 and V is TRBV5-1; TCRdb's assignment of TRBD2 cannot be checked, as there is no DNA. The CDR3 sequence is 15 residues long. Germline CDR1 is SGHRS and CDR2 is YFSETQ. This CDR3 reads CASSLSLASADTQYF.

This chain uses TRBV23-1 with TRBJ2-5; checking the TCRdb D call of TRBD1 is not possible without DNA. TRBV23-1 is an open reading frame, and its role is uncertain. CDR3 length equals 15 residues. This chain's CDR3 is CASSQQGGGVETQYF.

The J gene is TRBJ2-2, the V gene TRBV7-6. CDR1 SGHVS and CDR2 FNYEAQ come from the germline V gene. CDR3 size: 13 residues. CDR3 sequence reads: CASSLDSVGELFF.

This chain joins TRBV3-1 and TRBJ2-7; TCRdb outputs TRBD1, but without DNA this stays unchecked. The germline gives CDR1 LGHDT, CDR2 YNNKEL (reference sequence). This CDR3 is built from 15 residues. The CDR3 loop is CASSPFPGKSYEQYF.

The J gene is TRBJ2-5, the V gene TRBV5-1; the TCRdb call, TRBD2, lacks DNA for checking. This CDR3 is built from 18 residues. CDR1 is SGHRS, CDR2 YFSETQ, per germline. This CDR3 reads CASSLSPSRGSGTETQYF.

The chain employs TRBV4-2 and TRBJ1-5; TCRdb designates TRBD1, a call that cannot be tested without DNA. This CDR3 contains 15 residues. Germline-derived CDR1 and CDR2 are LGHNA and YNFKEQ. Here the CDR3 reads CASSTRTGGNQPQHF.

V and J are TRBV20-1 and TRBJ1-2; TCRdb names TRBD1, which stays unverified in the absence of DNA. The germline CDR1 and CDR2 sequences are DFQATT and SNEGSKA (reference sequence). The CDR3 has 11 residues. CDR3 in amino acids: CSADPGGGYTF.

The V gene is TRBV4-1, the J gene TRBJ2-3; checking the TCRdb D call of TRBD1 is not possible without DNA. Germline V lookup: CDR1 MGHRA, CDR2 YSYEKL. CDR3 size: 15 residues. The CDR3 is CAGAGTPESTDTQYF.

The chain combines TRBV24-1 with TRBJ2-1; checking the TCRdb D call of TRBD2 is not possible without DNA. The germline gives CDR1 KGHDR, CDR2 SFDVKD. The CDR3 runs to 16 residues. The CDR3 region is CATSVASGSVYNEQFF.

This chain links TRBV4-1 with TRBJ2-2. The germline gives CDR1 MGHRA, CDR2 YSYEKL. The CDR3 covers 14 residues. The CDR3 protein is CASSQVGSTGELFF.